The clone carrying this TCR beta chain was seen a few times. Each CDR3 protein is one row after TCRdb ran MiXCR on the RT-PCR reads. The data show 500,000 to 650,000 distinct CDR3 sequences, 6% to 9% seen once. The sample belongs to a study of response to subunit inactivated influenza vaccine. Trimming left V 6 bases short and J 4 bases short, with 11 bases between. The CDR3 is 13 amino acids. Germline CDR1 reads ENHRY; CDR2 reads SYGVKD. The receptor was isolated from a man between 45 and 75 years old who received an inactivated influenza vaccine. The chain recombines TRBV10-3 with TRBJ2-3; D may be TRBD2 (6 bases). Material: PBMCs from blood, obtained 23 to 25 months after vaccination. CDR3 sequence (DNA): TGTGCCATCAGCCGGGACTTGGCAGATACGCAGTATTTT. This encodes CAISRDLADTQYF.